A single sample is the source of the 30 T cell receptor beta chains below, sequenced in a study of CD8+ T cells in alopecia areata. The treatment is: oral pan-JAK inhibitor, 5-10 mg twice daily. Extraction of RNA preceded its reverse transcription into cDNA, which served as the sequencing template. TCRdb keeps only in-frame clones here, not all; method: immunoSEQ multiplex PCR. Here the sample spans more than 90,000 clones, about 58% being singletons. This specimen was CD8+ T cells sorted from blood, taken at week 4, from a patient treated with tofacitinib. The receptors stem from a human donor with alopecia areata.

The chain employs TRBV5-1 and TRBJ1-5, with 10 bases fitting TRBD1. Trimming at V came to 0 bases and at J to 3 bases, leaving 3 bases not matched to a gene. Looked up from germline, CDR1 is SGHRS and CDR2 is YFSETQ. The CDR3 is 16 residues long. CDR3 sequence: CASSLGTGGFNQPQHF. DNA for the CDR3: TGCGCCAGCAGCTTGGGGACAGGGGGATTCAATCAGCCCCAGCATTTT.

The rearrangement joins TRBV29-1 to TRBJ2-3; 7 positions match TRBD1. Germline V gives CDR1 SQVTM, CDR2 ANQGSEA. The CDR3 contains 15 residues. With V trimmed by 3 bases and J by 2 bases, 8 bases remained unmatched. CDR3 nucleotide sequence: TGCAGCGTTGATGGGACAGAAAGGACCACAGATACGCAGTATTTT. It specifies CSVDGTERTTDTQYF.

CDR3 loop: CASSFGGEAFF. The CDR3 nucleotides are TGCGCCAGCAGCTTCGGGGGTGAAGCTTTCTTT. This chain joins TRBV5-1 and TRBJ1-1; D may be TRBD1 (5 bases). The CDR3 has 11 residues. With 2 bases removed from V and 7 bases from J, the gap between germline ends came to 6 bases. Looked up from germline, CDR1 is SGHRS and CDR2 is YFSETQ.

The chain links TRBV5-4 to TRBJ2-1; 7 nucleotides agree with TRBD1. CDR1 SGHNT and CDR2 YYREEE come from the germline V gene (reference sequence). Trimming took 4 bases from V and 1 from J; bases not matched to a gene: 14. This CDR3 has 18 amino acids. The CDR3 DNA follows: TGTGCCAGCAGCCCGGATGTGACAGGGTTTATTTCCTACAATGAGCAGTTCTTC. Its protein product is CASSPDVTGFISYNEQFF.

The chain uses TRBV29-1 and TRBJ1-1, with D uncertain. CDR1 and CDR2 from the germline V gene are SQVTM and ANQGSEA. There are 12 residues in the CDR3. V was trimmed by 7 bases and J by 1 base, leaving 10 bases between them. CDR3 residues: CSATIGNTEAFF. Written as DNA, the CDR3 is TGCAGCGCCACAATCGGGAACACTGAAGCTTTCTTT. Based on the CDR3 plus reference TRBV29-1 and TRBJ1-1, the full variable domain is SAVISQKPSRDICQRGTSLTIQCQVDSQVTMMFWYRQQPGQSLTLIATANQGSEATYESGFVIDKFPISRPNLTFSTLTVSNMSPEDSSIYLCSATIGNTEAFFGQGTRLTVV.

V and J are TRBV6-5 and TRBJ1-1; unclear D gene. Germline V gives CDR1 MNHEY, CDR2 SVGAGI. Trimming shortened V by 4 bases and J by 4 bases, and 4 bases separated the two germline ends. The CDR3 is 11 residues long. The chain's CDR3 is CASSSGTEAFF. The CDR3 DNA sequence: TGTGCCAGCAGTTCGGGCACTGAAGCTTTCTTT.

This rearrangement joins TRBV7-9 to TRBJ2-3; TRBD1 might be the D (5 bases). Germline values: CDR1 SEHNR, CDR2 FQNEAQ (reference sequence). The V end was cut by 2 bases, the J end by 4 bases, with 19 bases between. This CDR3 is built from 17 residues. CDR3 region: CASSLKDDRAQADTQYF. CDR3 nucleotide sequence: TGTGCCAGCAGCTTAAAAGATGATCGGGCACAGGCAGATACGCAGTATTTT. The whole variable domain, remainder taken from reference TRBV7-9 and TRBJ2-3, is DTGVSQNPRHKITKRGQNVTFRCDPISEHNRLYWYRQTLGQGPEFLTYFQNEAQLEKSRLLSDRFSAERPKGSFSTLEIQRTEQGDSAMYLCASSLKDDRAQADTQYFGPGTRLTVL.

This clone was found once. The V call is TRBV5-1, the J call TRBJ2-2, with a weak D call TRBD1 (5 bases). The V end was cut by 4 bases, the J end by 1 base, with 8 bases between. CDR1 and CDR2 (germline): SGHRS, YFSETQ. This CDR3 has 14 residues. CDR3 bases: TGCGCCAGCAGCCCAACAGGGAACACCGGGGAGCTGTTTTTT. Protein sequence: CASSPTGNTGELFF.

This chain links TRBV7-8 with TRBJ2-3; no clear D. This CDR3 has 12 amino acids. CDR1 is SGHVS, CDR2 FQNEAQ, per germline. V lost 4 bases and J lost 3, with 5 bases in between. CDR3 sequence: CASSSSTDTQYF. The CDR3 DNA reads as TGTGCCAGCAGCTCTAGTACAGATACGCAGTATTTT. The full variable domain, rest sourced from reference TRBV7-8 and TRBJ2-3, is GAGVSQSPRYKVAKRGQDVALRCDPISGHVSLFWYQQALGQGPEFLTYFQNEAQLDKSGLPSDRFFAERPEGSVSTLKIQRTQQEDSAVYLCASSSSTDTQYFGPGTRLTVL.

The chain links TRBV4-1 to TRBJ1-2; D is undetermined. Germline V gene lookup returns CDR1 MGHRA and CDR2 YSYEKL. The CDR3 loop spans 14 amino acids. Trimming pared 0 bases from V and 4 bases from J, leaving 9 bases between. Here the CDR3 DNA reads TGCGCCAGCAGCCAAGAATCGGGTTCCTATGGCTACACCTTC. Protein product: CASSQESGSYGYTF.

V gene TRBV13 combines with J gene TRBJ2-1; D perhaps matches TRBD2 (6 bases). The CDR3 sequence is 13 residues long. The germline gives CDR1 PRHDT, CDR2 FYEKMQ (reference sequence). The CDR3 spells CPDNTSSYNEQFF. In DNA form, the CDR3 reads TGTCCCGACAATACTAGCAGCTACAATGAGCAGTTCTTC.

This clone was seen just once. V usage is TRBV18 and J usage is TRBJ2-5; TRBD1 aligns across 9 bases. V was clipped by 2 bases and J by 5 bases; unmatched bases: 15. The CDR3 runs 18 residues. Germline lookup yields CDR1 KGHSH and CDR2 LQKENI. The DNA for the CDR3 is TGTGCCAGCTCACCAGCGGACAGGGGTTCTAGATATGGGGAGACCCAGTACTTC. Amino acid sequence: CASSPADRGSRYGETQYF.

The chain couples TRBV6-6 to TRBJ1-3, with 7 positions matching TRBD1. The CDR3 extends over 14 amino acids. The germline CDR1 and CDR2 sequences are MNHNY and SVGAGI (reference sequence). The J segment lost 0 bases and the V segment lost 7 bases, leaving 3 bases of the junction unmatched. CDR3 bases: TGTGCCAGCAAGACAGGGAGCTCTGGAAACACCATATATTTT. Residues: CASKTGSSGNTIYF.

This chain links TRBV14 with TRBJ1-1; D not resolved. This CDR3 contains 14 residues. V gave up 2 bases and J gave up 4 bases, with 11 bases separating them. Germline V gene sequence: CDR1 SGHDN, CDR2 FVKESK. CDR3 region: CASSQQVSSTEAFF. The CDR3 DNA reads TGTGCCAGCAGCCAACAGGTTTCTTCCACTGAAGCTTTCTTT. Filled out from reference TRBV14 and TRBJ1-1, the complete variable domain reads EAGVTQFPSHSVIEKGQTVTLRCDPISGHDNLYWYRRVMGKEIKFLLHFVKESKQDESGMPNNRFLAERTGGTYSTLKVQPAELEDSGVYFCASSQQVSSTEAFFGQGTRLTVV.

The chain carries TRBV5-6 and TRBJ2-4, with D possibly being TRBD1 or TRBD2 (5 bases each). The germline V gene has CDR1 SGHDT and CDR2 YYEEEE. This CDR3 has 12 amino acids. The V gene lost 1 base and the J gene lost 8 bases, with 7 bases spanning the gap. DNA for the CDR3: TGTGCCAGCAGCTTGTTGGGGGACATTCAGTACTTC. Amino acid sequence: CASSLLGDIQYF.

A single count supports this clone. The chain joins TRBV15 to TRBJ1-2; no reliable D call. Trimming removed 5 bases from V and 3 bases from J, with 10 bases in between. Germline V CDR1 and CDR2: LNHNV, YYDKDF (reference sequence). The CDR3 is made up of 13 amino acids. The CDR3 bases are TGTGCCACCAGCCCAGGTGGACACTATGGCTACACCTTC. Translated, it gives CATSPGGHYGYTF.

This clone was counted a single time. The chain links TRBV27 to TRBJ2-7, with D possibly called TRBD1 or TRBD2 (7 bases each). Germline values: CDR1 MNHEY, CDR2 SMNVEV (reference sequence). Trimming stripped 3 bases from V and 5 bases from J, with 14 bases between. This CDR3 spans 14 amino acids. CDR3 amino acids: CASSFGRGGHEQYF. DNA for the CDR3: TGTGCCAGCAGTTTTGGCAGGGGGGGCCACGAGCAGTACTTC.

The gene calls are TRBV29-1 and TRBJ1-2; D call uncertain. The CDR3 extends over 11 amino acids. Trimming stripped 4 bases from V and 8 bases from J, with 11 bases between. CDR1 and CDR2 (germline): SQVTM, ANQGSEA. CDR3 protein: CSVARESGYTF. Written as DNA, the CDR3 is TGCAGCGTTGCGCGGGAATCGGGCTACACCTTC.

The CDR3 sequence: CASSTQGAGELFF. CDR3 nucleotide sequence: TGTGCCAGTAGTACCCAAGGGGCCGGGGAGCTGTTTTTT. V is TRBV19 and J is TRBJ2-2, with D possibly being TRBD1 (5 bases). The CDR3 extends over 13 amino acids. CDR1 is LNHDA and CDR2 is SQIVND in the germline V gene (reference sequence). V was trimmed by 4 bases and J by 6 bases, leaving 9 bases between them.

The chain couples TRBV5-1 to TRBJ2-1; TRBD2 matches at 12 bases. The V gene end was trimmed by 3 bases and the J gene end by 7 bases; junction bases not matched to a gene: 5. Germline CDR1 is SGHRS and CDR2 is YFSETQ. This CDR3 contains 15 residues. CDR3 sequence: CASSSLTSGGNEQFF. The CDR3 DNA follows: TGCGCCAGCAGCTCTCTGACTAGCGGGGGTAATGAGCAGTTCTTC.

The CDR3 region has the DNA TGTGCCAGCCACACCGGGACAGTCGCTGAAGCTTTCTTT. Translated, it gives CASHTGTVAEAFF. This chain joins TRBV6-1 and TRBJ1-1, with 7 bases lining up with TRBD1. The CDR3 extends over 13 amino acids. Germline V gene lookup returns CDR1 MNHNS and CDR2 SASEGT. Trimming took 8 bases from V and 6 from J; bases not matched to a gene: 9.

This clone was recorded a few times. This chain connects TRBV4-1 to TRBJ1-1, with D hard to call. Trimming shortened V by 0 bases and J by 0 bases, and 2 bases separated the two germline ends. This CDR3 has 13 residues. Germline V gene sequence: CDR1 MGHRA, CDR2 YSYEKL. CDR3 sequence reads: CASSQEVNTEAFF. In DNA form, the CDR3 reads TGCGCCAGCAGCCAAGAGGTGAACACTGAAGCTTTCTTT.

As for this clone: Different DNA sequences within this sample yield the same CDR3. The chain couples TRBV27 to TRBJ1-2, with 7 nucleotides matching TRBD1. The germline V gene has CDR1 MNHEY and CDR2 SMNVEV (reference sequence). The CDR3 is made up of 14 amino acids. V lost 5 bases and J lost 4; bases outside the gene matches: 7. CDR3 protein: CASSPSGTVYGYTF. Here the CDR3 DNA reads TGTGCCAGCAGTCCCTCCGGGACAGTCTATGGCTACACCTTC.

The gene calls are TRBV25-1 and TRBJ2-1; D remains unclear. The CDR3 is 12 residues long. CDR1 is MGHDK, CDR2 SYGVNS, per germline. V dropped 3 bases and J dropped 4 bases, with 4 bases sitting between them. The CDR3 bases are TGTGCCAGCAGTGACCCGTACAATGAGCAGTTCTTC. It translates to CASSDPYNEQFF.

This rearrangement joins TRBV29-1 to TRBJ2-7; 8 nucleotides match TRBD1. CDR1 is SQVTM and CDR2 is ANQGSEA in the germline V gene. This CDR3 region has 14 residues. The V gene end was trimmed by 1 base and the J gene end by 2 bases; junction bases not matched to a gene: 4. The CDR3 DNA sequence: TGCAGCGTTGAAGGACAGGGGTTTGCCTACGAGCAGTACTTC. Its translation: CSVEGQGFAYEQYF.

The CDR3 is CSVQPDTTGYTF. The CDR3 bases are TGCAGCGTCCAACCCGATACGACAGGGTACACCTTC. J is TRBJ1-2 and V is TRBV29-1; TRBD1 matches at 7 bases. J lost 11 bases, V lost 6 bases, and 12 bases had no gene match. The CDR3 is made up of 12 amino acids. The germline V gene has CDR1 SQVTM and CDR2 ANQGSEA.

The chain has TRBV27 and TRBJ1-1, with D unclear. There are 11 residues in the CDR3. The germline gives CDR1 MNHEY, CDR2 SMNVEV (reference sequence). The V gene lost 5 bases and the J gene lost 9 bases, with 10 bases spanning the gap. CDR3 nucleotides: TGTGCCAGCAGTGGTTGGATTCAAGCTTTCTTT. This encodes CASSGWIQAFF.

The gene calls are TRBV28 and TRBJ2-7, with 11 bases matching TRBD2. Trimming removed 3 bases from V and 0 bases from J; junction bases left unmatched: 10. Germline V gives CDR1 MDHEN, CDR2 SYDVKM. The CDR3 is made up of 18 amino acids. For the CDR3, the DNA is TGTGCCAGCAGTTTTAGGACTAGCGGGTTTTCGAGCTCCTACGAGCAGTACTTC. This translates into CASSFRTSGFSSSYEQYF.

This chain uses TRBV4-3 with TRBJ2-6; D gene ambiguous. The V and J ends lost 0 bases and 4 bases respectively, with 13 bases between them. From germline, CDR1 is LGHNA and CDR2 YSLEER. The CDR3 runs 17 residues. The CDR3 bases are TGCGCCAGCAGCCAAGAAAGCAGTTCTGCAGGGGCCAACGTCCTGACTTTC. Its translation: CASSQESSSAGANVLTF.

The V call is TRBV5-1, the J call TRBJ2-7; TRBD1 matches at 12 bases. Germline values: CDR1 SGHRS, CDR2 YFSETQ. The ends lost 2 bases at V and 6 bases at J; junction bases unmatched: 6. The CDR3 is 15 amino acids. CDR3 in amino acids: CASSFQGQGALEQYF. In DNA, the CDR3 is TGCGCCAGCAGCTTCCAGGGACAGGGGGCTCTCGAGCAGTACTTC.